A selection of T cell receptor beta chains follows, all from one sample in a study of shared clonotypes between healthy human individuals. Sequencing was performed with immunoSEQ multiplex PCR; in TCRdb, only in-frame clones are kept and a portion is missing. The profile covers under 2,500,000 clones, with approximately 96% appearing a single time and around 0.13% taken by the ten largest. The specimen was naive CD4+ T cells sorted from blood. These receptors came from a man aged 18-30 years in good health. The CDR3 runs from the conserved cysteine through the conserved F or W.

cdr3_aa: CASSFAMNTEAFF
j_call: TRBJ1-1
v_call: TRBV5-1

cdr3_aa: CASSEIRTGGFEELFF
j_call: TRBJ2-2
v_call: TRBV6-1

cdr3_aa: CSVTTGVPEQFF
j_call: TRBJ2-1
v_call: TRBV29-1

cdr3_aa: CASSFGTGVRNSPLHF
j_call: TRBJ1-6
v_call: TRBV27

cdr3_aa: CASSPLGGDSYEQYF
j_call: TRBJ2-7
v_call: TRBV18

cdr3_aa: CASSLGWEGDEQFF
j_call: TRBJ2-1
v_call: TRBV5-1

cdr3_aa: CASSLMETTEAFF
j_call: TRBJ1-1
v_call: TRBV7-9

cdr3_aa: CASSLGYRDGDTQYF
j_call: TRBJ2-3
v_call: TRBV11-1

cdr3_aa: CASGPGARNSPLHF
j_call: TRBJ1-6
v_call: TRBV19

cdr3_aa: CASSSIRDTFTDTQYF
j_call: TRBJ2-3
v_call: TRBV5-4

cdr3_aa: CASSFGTSGSGEQFF
j_call: TRBJ2-1
v_call: TRBV5-1

cdr3_aa: CASSGTGPYEQYF
j_call: TRBJ2-7
v_call: TRBV5-6

cdr3_aa: CASSTIYRGPFANEQFF
j_call: TRBJ2-1
v_call: TRBV27

cdr3_aa: CASQNYEQYF
j_call: TRBJ2-7
v_call: TRBV6-5

cdr3_aa: CASSQEALAGGGTDTQYF
j_call: TRBJ2-3
v_call: TRBV4-1

cdr3_aa: CASSYIDLNTEAFF
j_call: TRBJ1-1
v_call: TRBV6-5

cdr3_aa: CASSLGQGHTF
j_call: TRBJ1-2
v_call: TRBV4-1

cdr3_aa: CASSFELTGGSSPLHF
j_call: TRBJ1-6
v_call: TRBV5-1

cdr3_aa: CASSSAWPEYEQYF
j_call: TRBJ2-7
v_call: TRBV7-2

cdr3_aa: CASTLGGRGIATNEKLFF
j_call: TRBJ1-4
v_call: TRBV28

cdr3_aa: CAIKRGTGIANTGELFF
j_call: TRBJ2-2
v_call: TRBV10-3

cdr3_aa: CASSLAGGHETQYF
j_call: TRBJ2-5
v_call: TRBV27

cdr3_aa: CSVNPGTGISPLHF
j_call: TRBJ1-6
v_call: TRBV29-1

cdr3_aa: CASSEGGYGYTF
j_call: TRBJ1-2
v_call: TRBV5-1

cdr3_aa: CAWSTPRSGRGFF
j_call: TRBJ2-1
v_call: TRBV30

cdr3_aa: CASSLGPGTGSGYTF
j_call: TRBJ1-2
v_call: TRBV5-1

cdr3_aa: CASSIRHFPYEQYF
j_call: TRBJ2-7
v_call: TRBV19

cdr3_aa: CASSPRDGLHYGYTF
j_call: TRBJ1-2
v_call: TRBV19

cdr3_aa: CSVGIGQETQYF
j_call: TRBJ2-5
v_call: TRBV29-1

cdr3_aa: CASQPTGGTEAFF
j_call: TRBJ1-1
v_call: TRBV27

cdr3_aa: CASSLTGPNEKLFF
j_call: TRBJ1-4
v_call: TRBV5-4

cdr3_aa: CASRWTPNSPLHF
j_call: TRBJ1-6
v_call: TRBV19

cdr3_aa: CASSSNQGNEQFF
j_call: TRBJ2-1
v_call: TRBV5-1

cdr3_aa: CASSLGLDTQYF
j_call: TRBJ2-3
v_call: TRBV11-2

cdr3_aa: CASSHAGTATDTQYF
j_call: TRBJ2-3
v_call: TRBV28

cdr3_aa: CASSEDTSGSIGTDTQYF
j_call: TRBJ2-3
v_call: TRBV2

cdr3_aa: CASSLPGGLNEKLFF
j_call: TRBJ1-4
v_call: TRBV5-1

cdr3_aa: CASSPLVETQYF
j_call: TRBJ2-5
v_call: TRBV18

cdr3_aa: CAISESTGLNTEAFF
j_call: TRBJ1-1
v_call: TRBV10-3

cdr3_aa: CASSPGQGADTQYF
j_call: TRBJ2-3
v_call: TRBV4-3

cdr3_aa: CASSLGTHATNEKLFF
j_call: TRBJ1-4
v_call: TRBV5-1

cdr3_aa: CASRGYDYGYTF
j_call: TRBJ1-2
v_call: TRBV6-1

cdr3_aa: CASSPPGGKRSYEQYF
j_call: TRBJ2-7
v_call: TRBV18

cdr3_aa: CAISEDRVYEQYF
j_call: TRBJ2-7
v_call: TRBV10-3

cdr3_aa: CASSPGWHEQFF
j_call: TRBJ2-1
v_call: TRBV6-6

cdr3_aa: CASGWGDRPNYGYTF
j_call: TRBJ1-2
v_call: TRBV12-5

cdr3_aa: CASGVRPAGGIYEQYF
j_call: TRBJ2-7
v_call: TRBV27

cdr3_aa: CASTRDRAHGGYTF
j_call: TRBJ1-2
v_call: TRBV6-5

cdr3_aa: CASSFPRTDTQYF
j_call: TRBJ2-3
v_call: TRBV7-6

cdr3_aa: CAWSARGIVDQPQHF
j_call: TRBJ1-5
v_call: TRBV30

cdr3_aa: CAWSVSRGAYNEQFF
j_call: TRBJ2-1
v_call: TRBV30

cdr3_aa: CASSTDFAETQYF
j_call: TRBJ2-5
v_call: TRBV11-2